Here is one TCR beta chain with its context. Its antigen is currently not known. Base-call qualities are not available, and no considerably larger clone is one nucleotide away. These data belong to a study of control samples from healthy donors and cancer patients (dated by TCRdb to 2018 to 2021). The germline V gene encodes CDR1 SGHRS and CDR2 YFSETQ. Trimming at the junction amounts to 0 bases on V and 10 bases on J, and the germline ends lie 15 bases apart. Inclusive of the bounding cysteine and phenylalanine, the CDR3 is 14 residues long. Kept here is only the CDR3 DNA, which spans 42 bases and is read in frame from base 1. Library method: the immunoSEQ multiplex PCR assay. The source is immuneACCESS, and TCRdb retained only in-frame sequences with V and J called. Part of the clones is not carried over; for the studies checked, unresolved V genes explain less than half of this, and the remainder is unexplained. The sample table holds roughly 45,000 clones, of which roughly 85% were seen once. The ten largest clones add up to 2.8% of the sample.

The chain was built from TRBV5-1 and TRBJ2-3; the D match is possibly TRBD1 or TRBD2, with 5 bases aligned in each. The sequencing input was PBMCs. This clonotype was obtained from a woman in her fifties or sixties with lung cancer. The CDR3 protein sequence reads: CASSLGDGPRAQYF. The DNA sequence reads TGCGCCAGCAGCTTGGGGGACGGTCCCAGAGCGCAGTATTTT.